Following are 23 T cell receptor beta chains from one sample sequenced in a study of CD8+ T cells in alopecia areata. cDNA serving as the sequencing template came from extracted, reverse transcribed RNA. Method: immunoSEQ multiplex PCR; TCRdb's copy keeps in-frame clones and lacks some. The sample shows about 190,000 clones, around 50% of them seen only once. Treatment denoted: oral pan-JAK inhibitor, 5-10 mg twice daily. Sequences were derived from CD8+ T cells sorted from blood, sampled at week 24, from a patient treated with tofacitinib. The source is a human donor with alopecia areata.

This rearrangement joins TRBV9 to TRBJ1-5, with D perhaps matching TRBD1 (5 bases). The CDR3 runs 15 residues. V was shortened by 4 bases and J by 0 bases, with 11 bases between the two germline ends. Germline CDR1 reads SGDLS; CDR2 reads YYNGEE. This chain's CDR3 is CASSRGGNSNQPQHF. CDR3 sequence (DNA): TGTGCCAGCAGCCGTGGGGGGAATAGCAATCAGCCCCAGCATTTT.

This chain links TRBV6-5 with TRBJ2-2; no definite D call. The CDR3 has 14 residues. Germline CDR1 MNHEY, CDR2 SVGAGI. V lost 6 bases to trimming and J lost 1 base, with 9 bases between them. CDR3 sequence reads: CASSATLNTGELFF. The DNA of the CDR3 is TGTGCCAGCAGCGCGACACTGAACACCGGGGAGCTGTTTTTT.

This clone was detected once. The chain links TRBV29-1 to TRBJ1-1; D not resolved. Germline assignment: CDR1 SQVTM and CDR2 ANQGSEA. The CDR3 covers 12 residues. The V gene lost 4 bases and the J gene lost 4 bases, with 10 bases spanning the gap. The CDR3 DNA reads TGCAGCGTTGGCCGGGTCGGCACTGAAGCTTTCTTT. This codes for CSVGRVGTEAFF.

The rearrangement joins TRBV7-9 to TRBJ2-1; no clear D. V lost 1 base to trimming and J lost 0 bases, with 13 bases between them. CDR3 length equals 17 residues. Germline loops: CDR1 SEHNR, CDR2 FQNEAQ (reference sequence). The CDR3 DNA sequence: TGTGCCAGCAGCTTAGACGGTCCTGATAGCTCCTACAATGAGCAGTTCTTC. Translation gives CASSLDGPDSSYNEQFF.

The chain has TRBV27 and TRBJ2-2; 11 bases line up with TRBD2. The CDR3 has 19 amino acids. Germline V gives CDR1 MNHEY, CDR2 SMNVEV (reference sequence). V trimming: 5 bases; J trimming: 2 bases; junction bases outside the gene matches: 13. This CDR3 reads CASSTPVLAGDPNTGELFF. The DNA of the CDR3 is TGTGCCAGCAGTACCCCGGTACTAGCGGGGGATCCTAACACCGGGGAGCTGTTTTTT.

J is TRBJ1-2 and V is TRBV30; TRBD1 might be the D (5 bases). The CDR3 spans 13 residues. With 4 bases removed from V and 2 bases from J, the gap between germline ends came to 11 bases. The V gene's germline CDR1 is GTSNPN and CDR2 SVGIG (reference sequence). CDR3 sequence reads: CAWMGPGNYGYTF. The DNA of the CDR3 is TGTGCCTGGATGGGGCCAGGAAACTATGGCTACACCTTC.

The chain has TRBV5-1 and TRBJ1-1; D is ambiguous. The germline V gene encodes CDR1 SGHRS and CDR2 YFSETQ. Trimming took off 1 base at V and 8 bases at J, with 12 bases between the two ends. The CDR3 consists of 13 residues. The CDR3 coding sequence is TGCGCCAGCAGCTTGTCGTTGCGGGCAGAAGCTTTCTTT. This encodes CASSLSLRAEAFF.

V usage is TRBV27 and J usage is TRBJ2-5; 7 positions agree with TRBD2. There are 11 residues in the CDR3. The germline V gene has CDR1 MNHEY and CDR2 SMNVEV (reference sequence). V was pared by 8 bases and J by 5 bases, with 2 bases of the junction left unmatched. The CDR3 loop is CASGGGETQYF. The DNA for the CDR3 is TGTGCCAGCGGGGGAGGGGAGACCCAGTACTTC.

The genes are TRBV29-1 and TRBJ1-3; D not certain. V was cut by 4 bases and J by 0 bases, with 19 bases left in between. Germline loops: CDR1 SQVTM, CDR2 ANQGSEA. CDR3 length: 17 residues. For the CDR3, the DNA is TGCAGCGTTGCGGGAGGTCCCCTTACCACCTCTGGAAACACCATATATTTT. Its translation is CSVAGGPLTTSGNTIYF.

The chain is built from TRBV29-1 and TRBJ1-3; TRBD1 is a possible D gene (6 bases). This CDR3 has 13 residues. V gave up 7 bases and J gave up 0 bases, with 10 bases separating them. Germline assignment: CDR1 SQVTM and CDR2 ANQGSEA. CDR3 nucleotides: TGCAGCGGATGGGGGGCCTCTGGAAACACCATATATTTT. Protein: CSGWGASGNTIYF.

V usage is TRBV6-5 and J usage is TRBJ2-3; either TRBD1 or TRBD2 may fit D (5 bases each). This CDR3 contains 15 residues. The V gene's germline CDR1 is MNHEY and CDR2 SVGAGI. V shed 8 bases and J shed 1 base, with 16 bases lying between them. The chain's CDR3 is CASGDPGDGTDTQYF. The CDR3 DNA sequence: TGTGCCAGCGGGGACCCAGGTGATGGCACAGATACGCAGTATTTT.

The rearrangement links TRBV2 to TRBJ2-3; D not resolved. The CDR3 is made up of 12 amino acids. Per germline, CDR1 SNHLY and CDR2 FYNNEI. With 5 bases removed from V and 1 base from J, the gap between germline ends came to 4 bases. The CDR3 nucleotides read TGTGCCAGCAGTAGTCGCACAGATACGCAGTATTTT. It translates to CASSSRTDTQYF.

CDR3 bases: TGTGCCAGCAGCTTCTTAGTGGGCGAGCAGTACTTC. Translated: CASSFLVGEQYF. The chain recombines TRBV7-9 with TRBJ2-7; D unclear. From germline, CDR1 is SEHNR and CDR2 FQNEAQ (reference sequence). The V and J ends lost 3 bases and 6 bases respectively, with 9 bases between them. This CDR3 has 12 residues.

This clone was observed once. The chain recombines TRBV27 with TRBJ1-1; TRBD1 agrees at 7 bases. Germline lookup yields CDR1 MNHEY and CDR2 SMNVEV (reference sequence). The CDR3 loop spans 14 amino acids. The trim removed 5 bases at V and 5 bases at J, leaving 8 bases unmatched. The CDR3 DNA sequence: TGTGCCAGCAGTCAGGGACAGACGTGGACTGAAGCTTTCTTT. This gives the protein CASSQGQTWTEAFF.

This clone was picked up a small number of times. This sample also contains other DNA sequences that code for the same CDR3. The DNA for the CDR3 is TGTGCCAGCAGCTTAGGAGGACAGCCCCAGCATTTT. The encoded protein is CASSLGGQPQHF. V usage is TRBV7-9 and J usage is TRBJ1-5; no firm D call. Germline V gene data show CDR1 as SEHNR and CDR2 as FQNEAQ (reference sequence). CDR3 length equals 12 residues. V was pared by 1 base and J by 7 bases, with 5 bases between.

This clone turned up a few times. This CDR3 is CASSSDRDTQYF. In nucleotides, the CDR3 is TGTGCCAGCAGCTCCGACAGAGATACGCAGTATTTT. This chain connects TRBV11-2 to TRBJ2-3, with D perhaps TRBD1 (5 bases). The CDR3 length is 12 residues. The germline V gene encodes CDR1 SGHAT and CDR2 FQNNGV. Trimming took off 4 bases at V and 5 bases at J, with 7 bases between the two ends.

This clone was observed a few times. The CDR3 loop reads CSVEGLAGLSYNEQFF. The CDR3 bases are TGCAGCGTTGAAGGTCTAGCGGGGCTGTCCTACAATGAGCAGTTCTTC. The gene calls are TRBV29-1 and TRBJ2-1; 9 bases align to TRBD2. V trimming: 1 base; J trimming: 1 base; junction bases outside the gene matches: 5. The CDR3 is made up of 16 amino acids. CDR1 is SQVTM and CDR2 is ANQGSEA in the germline V gene.

The gene calls are TRBV5-6 and TRBJ2-3; 15 bases agree with TRBD2. Per germline, CDR1 SGHDT and CDR2 YYEEEE. There are 15 residues in the CDR3. J gave up 10 bases and V 2 bases, and 5 bases lay outside the gene matches. This chain's CDR3 is CASSFGLAGGLAQYF. As DNA, the CDR3 is TGTGCCAGCAGCTTCGGACTAGCGGGGGGGCTGGCGCAGTATTTT.

This chain joins TRBV4-1 and TRBJ2-3; D unclear. The CDR3 consists of 15 residues. Deletions cut 1 base from V and 0 bases from J, with 8 bases between. Germline CDR1 is MGHRA and CDR2 is YSYEKL. The CDR3 is CASSQASRSTDTQYF. The CDR3 region has the DNA TGCGCCAGCAGCCAAGCCTCTAGAAGCACAGATACGCAGTATTTT.

The chain joins TRBV28 to TRBJ2-7; D not resolved. The CDR3 is 12 residues long. Trimming took 2 bases from V and 5 from J, leaving 7 bases between them. Germline V gives CDR1 MDHEN, CDR2 SYDVKM. The CDR3, as DNA: TGTGCCAGCAGTTTACCTACCAACGAGCAGTACTTC. It specifies CASSLPTNEQYF.

In its sample, this clone was seen once. The chain links TRBV7-2 to TRBJ1-2; D unresolved. The germline V gene encodes CDR1 SGHTA and CDR2 FQGNSA. V lost 5 bases and J lost 10, with 14 bases in between. The CDR3 loop spans 12 amino acids. The CDR3 sequence is CASSPRTTDYTF. The CDR3 DNA reads as TGTGCCAGCAGCCCAAGGACCACGGACTACACCTTC.

This chain links TRBV12-5 with TRBJ2-2; D uncertain. This CDR3 spans 12 amino acids. Germline CDR1 LGHNT, CDR2 FRNRAP. V was pared by 8 bases and J by 0 bases, with 4 bases between. The chain's CDR3 is CASSANTGELFF. The CDR3 coding sequence is TGTGCTAGTTCTGCGAACACCGGGGAGCTGTTTTTT.

The CDR3 DNA follows: TGTGCCAGCACCCAGACTAGCGGGTCCACAGATACGCAGTATTTT. Its protein product is CASTQTSGSTDTQYF. This sequence joins TRBV14 and TRBJ2-3; 10 positions match TRBD2. The CDR3 consists of 15 residues. V shed 7 bases, J shed 2 bases, and the junction held 6 bases outside the gene matches. Germline loops: CDR1 SGHDN, CDR2 FVKESK.